The clone carrying this T cell receptor (beta chain) came up many times. The sample is drawn from a study of CD8+CD57+ T cells in acquired aplastic anemia. V lost 4 bases and J lost 1, with 5 bases in between. Germline V lookup: CDR1 MNHEY, CDR2 SVGAGI. The CDR3 extends over 12 amino acids. Profiles of TCR beta VDJ and CDR3 were generated from a genomic DNA template. TCRdb reprocessed the reads with MiXCR, giving one entry per CDR3 protein. The table includes 150,000 or so distinct CDR3 sequences, about 50% detected once. Flow cytometry had shown expanded CD8+CD57+ cells in the patients chosen for sequencing.

This clonotype originated in a human donor with aplastic anemia. The J gene is TRBJ2-7, the V gene TRBV6-5, with unresolved D. Material: sorted CD4+, CD8+, or CD8+CD57+ T cells (not recorded which) from PBMCs. The CDR3 is CASSFGSYEQYF. CDR3 nucleotide sequence: TGTGCCAGCAGTTTCGGGTCCTACGAGCAGTACTTC.